A selection of T cell receptor beta chains follows, all from one sample in a study of blood T cell repertoires in COVID-19. TCRdb keeps only in-frame clones here, not all; method: immunoSEQ multiplex PCR. Counted here are 37,000 or so clones, about 87% occurring once; the ten biggest clones make up 60% to 70%. Sequences were obtained from peripheral blood. The receptor set was obtained from a man in his 70s with acute or convalescent COVID-19. Each CDR3 is given with its conserved first and last residue. A D gene is named only where the DNA matches it firmly. Clone size is shown for a subset of rows, as once, few, many or a class of expanded clone.

abundance: .
v_gene: TRBV19
j_gene: TRBJ1-5
d_gene: .
CDR3nt: TGTGCCAGTAGCCGTATGACAGGTGGAGGTCAGCCCCAGCATTTT
CDR3aa: CASSRMTGGGQPQHF

abundance: .
v_gene: TRBV6-2/TRBV6-3
j_gene: TRBJ1-5
d_gene: .
CDR3nt: TGTGCCAGCAGTTACACGGGGAACCAGCCCCAGCATTTT
CDR3aa: CASSYTGNQPQHF

abundance: .
v_gene: TRBV18
j_gene: TRBJ2-7
d_gene: .
CDR3nt: TGTGCCAGCTCACCATTTACTAGCAGGGGGGTTGACGAGCAGTACTTC
CDR3aa: CASSPFTSRGVDEQYF

abundance: .
v_gene: TRBV11-2
j_gene: TRBJ2-7
d_gene: .
CDR3nt: TGTGCCAGCAGCCCCCGGGGTTACGAGCAGTACTTC
CDR3aa: CASSPRGYEQYF

abundance: .
v_gene: TRBV2
j_gene: TRBJ1-2
d_gene: .
CDR3nt: TGTGCCAGCAGTCCTGGGGGGACTGATGGCTACACCTTC
CDR3aa: CASSPGGTDGYTF

abundance: .
v_gene: TRBV19
j_gene: TRBJ1-3
d_gene: TRBD1
CDR3nt: TGTGCCAGTAGTATCCGACAGGGTGGAAACACCATATATTTT
CDR3aa: CASSIRQGGNTIYF

abundance: once
v_gene: TRBV18
j_gene: TRBJ1-1
d_gene: .
CDR3nt: TGTGCCAGCTCACCACGAGGAACTAGCACTGAAGCTTTCTTT
CDR3aa: CASSPRGTSTEAFF

abundance: .
v_gene: TRBV5-8
j_gene: TRBJ1-5
d_gene: .
CDR3nt: TGTGCCAGCAGCTTATGGGGGGTGGGCAATCAGCCCCAGCATTTT
CDR3aa: CASSLWGVGNQPQHF

abundance: .
v_gene: TRBV5-1
j_gene: TRBJ1-1
d_gene: .
CDR3nt: TGCGCCAGCGGCGGAGGCGGCAGCATGAACACTGAAGCTTTCTTT
CDR3aa: CASGGGGSMNTEAFF

abundance: .
v_gene: TRBV27
j_gene: TRBJ2-2
d_gene: .
CDR3nt: TGTGCCAGCACCCCTTTAAGGGCCAGCGGGCCTACCGGGGAGCTGTTTTTT
CDR3aa: CASTPLRASGPTGELFF

abundance: .
v_gene: TRBV6-6
j_gene: TRBJ2-7
d_gene: TRBD1
CDR3nt: TGTGCCAGCCGTGAGGGGGGACAGGGGGACTACGAGCAGTACTTC
CDR3aa: CASREGGQGDYEQYF

abundance: .
v_gene: TRBV30
j_gene: TRBJ1-5
d_gene: .
CDR3nt: TGTGCCTGGAGCTATAAGGGGAGCAATCAGCCCCAGCATTTT
CDR3aa: CAWSYKGSNQPQHF

abundance: .
v_gene: TRBV21-1
j_gene: TRBJ2-7
d_gene: .
CDR3nt: TGTGCCAGCAGCGGGACAGGCGTCGAGCAGTACTTC
CDR3aa: CASSGTGVEQYF

abundance: once
v_gene: TRBV10-3
j_gene: TRBJ1-1
d_gene: TRBD1
CDR3nt: TGTGCCATCGGAGGGGGCCAGGGGGTGAACACTGAAGCTTTCTTT
CDR3aa: CAIGGGQGVNTEAFF

abundance: .
v_gene: TRBV10-1
j_gene: TRBJ2-1
d_gene: TRBD1
CDR3nt: TGCGCCAGCTCTAAAGGGGACAGGGAAAATGAGCAGTTCTTC
CDR3aa: CASSKGDRENEQFF

abundance: .
v_gene: TRBV6-5
j_gene: TRBJ2-7
d_gene: TRBD2
CDR3nt: TGTGCCAGCACCGCTTATGGGACTAGTGATGGCGAGCAGTACTTC
CDR3aa: CASTAYGTSDGEQYF

abundance: .
v_gene: TRBV3-1/TRBV3-2
j_gene: TRBJ2-1
d_gene: .
CDR3nt: TGTGCCAGCAGCCAACTAGATAGCTCCTACAATGAGCAGTTCTTC
CDR3aa: CASSQLDSSYNEQFF

abundance: .
v_gene: TRBV3-1/TRBV3-2
j_gene: TRBJ1-4
d_gene: .
CDR3nt: TGTGCCAGCAGCCATAGAGGGGGAGGGGAAAAACTGTTTTTT
CDR3aa: CASSHRGGGEKLFF

abundance: once
v_gene: TRBV7-2
j_gene: TRBJ2-3
d_gene: .
CDR3nt: TGTGCCAGCAGCCCACAGGGTGCAGATACGCAGTATTTT
CDR3aa: CASSPQGADTQYF

abundance: .
v_gene: TRBV5-1
j_gene: TRBJ2-1
d_gene: TRBD2
CDR3nt: TGCGCCAGCACCGGACTAGCGGGAGGTAGTGTGCAGTTCTTC
CDR3aa: CASTGLAGGSVQFF

abundance: once
v_gene: TRBV11-1
j_gene: TRBJ1-1
d_gene: .
CDR3nt: TGTGCCAGCAGTTTACTAGTGAACACTGAAGCTTTCTTT
CDR3aa: CASSLLVNTEAFF

abundance: .
v_gene: TRBV5-6
j_gene: TRBJ2-7
d_gene: .
CDR3nt: TGTGCCAGCAGCTTGGTGGGGTTGGGGGGCGAGCAGTACTTC
CDR3aa: CASSLVGLGGEQYF